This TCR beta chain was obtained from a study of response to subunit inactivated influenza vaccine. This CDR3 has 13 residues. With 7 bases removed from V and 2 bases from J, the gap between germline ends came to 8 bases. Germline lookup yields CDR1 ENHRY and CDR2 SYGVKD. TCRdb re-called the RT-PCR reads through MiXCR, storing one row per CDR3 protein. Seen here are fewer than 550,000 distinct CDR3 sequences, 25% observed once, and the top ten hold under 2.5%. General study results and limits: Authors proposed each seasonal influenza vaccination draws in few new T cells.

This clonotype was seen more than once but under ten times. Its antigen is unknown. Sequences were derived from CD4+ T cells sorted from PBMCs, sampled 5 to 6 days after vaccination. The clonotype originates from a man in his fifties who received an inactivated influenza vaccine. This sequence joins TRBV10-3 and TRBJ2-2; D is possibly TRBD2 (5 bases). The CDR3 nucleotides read TGTGCCATCACCCGGGGTAACACCGGGGAGCTGTTTTTT. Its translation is CAITRGNTGELFF.